What follows are 32 T cell receptor beta chains derived from one specimen sequenced in a study of regulatory T cells in long-lasting Graves disease. Time point here: newly diagnosed GD, antithyroid drugs for less than 3 months. PBMC-extracted RNA yielded the TCR library. Investigators prepared the TCR beta libraries by applying iRepertoire HTBI primers and Arm-PCR of CDR3 regions. One entry per CDR3 protein results from TCRdb running MiXCR on the multiplex PCR reads. The data show around 500,000 distinct CDR3 sequences, roughly a sixth seen once. These same data were also listed under a study on T cells in Graves' hyperthyroidism and ophthalmopathy.

The starting material was peripheral blood mononuclear cells (PBMCs), obtained at new diagnosis, from a patient treated with antithyroid drugs. All receptors derive from a woman aged 40-65 years with Graves disease.

This clonotype was counted a few times. The chain recombines TRBV7-9 with TRBJ2-1; D unresolved. V was shortened by 5 bases and J by 8 bases, with 7 bases between the two germline ends. This CDR3 has 11 residues. CDR1 is SEHNR and CDR2 is FQNEAQ in the germline V gene (reference sequence). CDR3 nucleotide sequence: TGTGCCAGCAGCCCAGCGTATGAGCAGTTCTTC. Translation gives CASSPAYEQFF.

Many counts were recorded for this clonotype. This chain links TRBV2 with TRBJ1-1, with D unclear. Trimming took off 5 bases at V and 5 bases at J, with 9 bases between the two ends. The CDR3 loop spans 12 amino acids. CDR1 is SNHLY, CDR2 FYNNEI, per germline. The DNA for the CDR3 is TGTGCCAGCAGTCGCCCTGGGACTGAAGCTTTCTTT. Translation: CASSRPGTEAFF.

The chain couples TRBV29-1 to TRBJ2-1, with D unresolved. Trimming took 4 bases from V and 2 from J, leaving 9 bases between them. The V gene's germline CDR1 is SQVTM and CDR2 ANQGSEA. This CDR3 is built from 13 residues. This CDR3 is CSVAYGTYNEQFF. The CDR3 DNA reads as TGCAGCGTTGCGTACGGTACCTACAATGAGCAGTTCTTC.

Details on this clonotype: A read error is possible here, since a much larger clone lies one base away. The V call is TRBV7-3, the J call TRBJ2-2; D is possibly TRBD2 (6 bases). Germline V gives CDR1 SGHTA, CDR2 FQGTGA. This CDR3 is 13 amino acids long. CDR3 in amino acids: CASSPMGTGGLFF. The CDR3 DNA follows: TGTGCCAGCAGCCCTATGGGCACCGGGGGGCTGTTTTTT. Looking up the rest from reference TRBV7-3 and TRBJ2-2 gives the full variable domain: GAGVSQTPSNKVTEKGKYVELRCDPISGHTALYWYRQSLGQGPEFLIYFQGTGAADDSGLPNDRFFAVRPEGSVSTLKIQRTERGDSAVYLCASSPMGTGGLFFGEGSRLTVL.

Many counts were recorded for this clonotype. The rearrangement links TRBV20-1 to TRBJ2-5; tentative D call: TRBD2 (6 bases). The length of the CDR3 is 13 residues. Germline V lookup: CDR1 DFQATT, CDR2 SNEGSKA (reference sequence). The ends were cut back, 3 bases at V and 4 bases at J, with 12 bases in the middle. The CDR3 region is CSARVWGGETQYF. CDR3 DNA: TGCAGTGCTAGGGTATGGGGAGGAGAGACCCAGTACTTC.

This clonotype was seen many times. The chain links TRBV3-1 to TRBJ1-1; D is perhaps TRBD1 (6 bases). The CDR3 has 16 residues. Per germline, CDR1 LGHDT and CDR2 YNNKEL (reference sequence). V was clipped by 3 bases and J by 1 base, with 15 bases between them. The CDR3 spells CASSHTGLRTNTEAFF. CDR3 nucleotides: TGTGCCAGCAGCCATACAGGGTTGCGTACGAACACTGAAGCTTTCTTT.

V gene TRBV5-1 combines with J gene TRBJ2-3; D perhaps matches TRBD2 (6 bases). Germline CDR1 reads SGHRS; CDR2 reads YFSETQ. The V gene lost 3 bases and the J gene lost 0 bases, with 14 bases spanning the gap. The CDR3 totals 16 residues. The CDR3 reads CASSSGTVASTDTQYF. The CDR3 region has the DNA TGCGCCAGCAGCTCAGGGACTGTAGCTAGCACAGATACGCAGTATTTT.

The chain combines TRBV20-1 with TRBJ2-5; D perhaps matches TRBD1 (6 bases). The CDR3 is 13 residues long. The germline V and J ends were trimmed by 5 bases and 5 bases, with 15 bases remaining between them. CDR1 and CDR2 from the germline V gene are DFQATT and SNEGSKA (reference sequence). CDR3 sequence: CSAGPGVRETQYF. The CDR3 nucleotides read TGCAGTGCTGGCCCAGGGGTTCGGGAGACCCAGTACTTC.

There are many counts of this clonotype. V is TRBV12-3 or TRBV12-4 and J is TRBJ2-1; 8 bases align to TRBD2. After removal of 1 base from V and 9 bases from J, the junction contained 5 bases not matched to a gene. The CDR3 totals 14 residues. For the CDR3, the DNA is TGTGCCAGCAGTTTAGGGGGACTAGGTACTGAGCAGTTCTTC. Protein product: CASSLGGLGTEQFF.

Many counts were recorded for this clonotype. The CDR3 nucleotides read TGTGCCAGCAGCTTCGGGACGGCGGTTTATTCACCCCTCCACTTT. This translates into CASSFGTAVYSPLHF. The chain combines TRBV7-8 with TRBJ1-6; D perhaps matches TRBD1 (5 bases). The germline V gene encodes CDR1 SGHVS and CDR2 FQNEAQ. Trimming shortened V by 3 bases and J by 8 bases, and 14 bases separated the two germline ends. The CDR3 spans 15 residues.

This clonotype appeared many times. The gene calls are TRBV29-1 and TRBJ1-5, with unresolved D. CDR1 SQVTM and CDR2 ANQGSEA come from the germline V gene. V was shortened by 4 bases and J by 2 bases, with 6 bases between the two germline ends. The CDR3 runs 12 residues. The CDR3 sequence: CSVVEGNQPQHF. CDR3 DNA: TGCAGCGTTGTGGAGGGCAATCAGCCCCAGCATTTT.

The sample holds one count of this clonotype. The V and J genes are TRBV11-2 and TRBJ1-2, with D unresolved. CDR1 SGHAT and CDR2 FQNNGV come from the germline V gene. The CDR3 length is 15 residues. Trimming cost V 0 bases and J 3 bases, with 11 bases left between them. CDR3 bases: TGTGCCAGCAGCTTAGAGGTCCAAGCGGACTATGGCTACACCTTC. Translation: CASSLEVQADYGYTF. Supplemented by reference TRBV11-2 and TRBJ1-2, the full variable domain reads EAGVAQSPRYKIIEKRQSVAFWCNPISGHATLYWYQQILGQGPKLLIQFQNNGVVDDSQLPKDRFSAERLKGVDSTLKIQPAKLEDSAVYLCASSLEVQADYGYTFGSGTRLTVV.

This clonotype has only a few counts. The chain uses TRBV5-6 and TRBJ1-1; D is uncertain. The ends were cut back, 5 bases at V and 7 bases at J, with 9 bases in the middle. From germline, CDR1 is SGHDT and CDR2 YYEEEE. The CDR3 length is 11 residues. CDR3 bases: TGTGCCAGCAGAAATCAAGTTGAAGCTTTCTTT. Translated: CASRNQVEAFF.

This chain joins TRBV6-1 and TRBJ2-3; TRBD1 matches 9 bases. J gave up 1 base and V 0 bases, and 8 bases lay outside the gene matches. CDR3 length: 18 residues. Germline CDR1 MNHNS, CDR2 SASEGT. Here the CDR3 reads CASSEAQKTGGRTDTQYF. The CDR3 region has the DNA TGTGCCAGCAGTGAAGCGCAGAAGACAGGGGGGCGCACAGATACGCAGTATTTT.

This clonotype occurred a few times. One end of the junction does not line up with germline, which may come from a read error. The chain is built from TRBV5-1 and TRBJ1-2, with D unresolved. The CDR3 spans 11 residues. Germline CDR1 is SGHRS and CDR2 is YFSETQ. In DNA form, the CDR3 reads TGTGCCAGCAGCGACCCACGAGGCTACACCTTC. Amino acid sequence: CASSDPRGYTF.

The chain carries TRBV30 and TRBJ2-1; D is perhaps TRBD2 (5 bases). In germline, CDR1 is GTSNPN, CDR2 SVGIG (reference sequence). The CDR3 covers 12 residues. Trimming removed 5 bases from V and 3 bases from J, with 8 bases in between. CDR3 in amino acids: CAWGLDYNEQFF. CDR3 DNA: TGTGCCTGGGGACTGGACTACAATGAGCAGTTCTTC.

This clonotype was found a few times. The rearrangement links TRBV29-1 to TRBJ2-7; 8 positions match TRBD1. Losses at the gene ends were 7 bases for V and 4 bases for J; bases not matched to a gene: 6. The CDR3 sequence is 12 residues long. The germline gives CDR1 SQVTM, CDR2 ANQGSEA. The CDR3 loop reads CSAQGAGYEQYF. DNA for the CDR3: TGCAGCGCCCAGGGGGCTGGATACGAGCAGTACTTC.

In its sample, this clonotype was seen many times. The J gene is TRBJ2-1, the V gene TRBV19; D is unclear. This CDR3 has 12 amino acids. Per germline, CDR1 LNHDA and CDR2 SQIVND (reference sequence). Trimming removed 7 bases at V and 5 bases at J, with 9 bases between. This CDR3 reads CASKARNNEQFF. DNA for the CDR3: TGTGCCAGTAAGGCCAGAAACAATGAGCAGTTCTTC.

The CDR3 DNA sequence: TGTGCTAGTGGTGCCGGGACAGGGGCGGATCTCTCTGGAAACACCATATATTTT. This translates into CASGAGTGADLSGNTIYF. This sequence joins TRBV12-5 and TRBJ1-3; 10 bases map to TRBD1. CDR1 and CDR2 (germline): LGHNT, FRNRAP. This CDR3 has 18 residues. Trimming cost V 5 bases and J 0 bases; bases outside gene matches: 10.

This clonotype was recorded at least ten times. The chain has TRBV6-1 and TRBJ1-2; D unresolved. This CDR3 has 14 residues. V shed 1 base and J shed 3 bases, with 9 bases lying between them. Looked up from germline, CDR1 is MNHNS and CDR2 is SASEGT. The CDR3 coding sequence is TGTGCCAGCAGTGAAGTAGGACGGGACTATGGCTACACCTTC. Translating it yields CASSEVGRDYGYTF.

Only a few counts were recorded for this clonotype. One end of the junction varies from germline; a read error may be responsible. The V and J genes are TRBV20-1 and TRBJ1-5; D gene unclear. CDR1 is DFQATT and CDR2 is SNEGSKA in the germline V gene (reference sequence). The CDR3 totals 13 residues. The CDR3 loop reads CSVGNVANQPQHF. DNA of the CDR3: TGCAGTGTTGGCAATGTCGCCAATCAGCCCCAGCATTTC.

This sequence joins TRBV19 and TRBJ2-7; 7 bases agree with TRBD1. CDR1 and CDR2 from the germline V gene are LNHDA and SQIVND (reference sequence). This CDR3 spans 14 amino acids. Germline trimming cut 3 bases from V and 6 bases from J; bases unmatched to any gene: 8. CDR3 sequence (DNA): TGTGCCAGTAGTATCGCCGGGACAGTGAGCGAGCAGTACTTC. Its translation: CASSIAGTVSEQYF.

This clonotype was counted between two and nine times. The V gene is TRBV5-6, the J gene TRBJ1-5, with D uncertain. This CDR3 spans 18 amino acids. Germline CDR1 reads SGHDT; CDR2 reads YYEEEE. V was cut by 1 base and J by 0 bases, with 17 bases left in between. The CDR3 nucleotides are TGTGCCAGCAGCTTGTGGAAGGGAATCATCACTAGCAATCAGCCCCAGCATTTT. Its translation: CASSLWKGIITSNQPQHF.

About this clonotype: An end of the junction differs from the germline gene, which may be a read error. This chain connects TRBV30 to TRBJ1-3; 7 bases match TRBD1. From germline, CDR1 is GTSNPN and CDR2 SVGIG (reference sequence). The CDR3 has 14 residues. CDR3 in amino acids: CAWSTTGLGNTTYF. The CDR3 coding sequence is TGTGCCTGGAGTACGACAGGGCTCGGAAACACCACATATTTT. Full variable domain (outside the CDR3, taken from reference TRBV30 and TRBJ1-3): SQTIHQWPATLVQPVGSPLSLECTVEGTSNPNLYWYRQAAGRGLQLLFYSVGIGQISSEVPQNLSASRPQDRQFILSSKKLLLSDSGFYLCAWSTTGLGNTTYFGEGSWLTVV.

This clonotype came up a few times. The genes are TRBV2 and TRBJ1-2; 8 nucleotides agree with TRBD1. This CDR3 is 15 amino acids long. After removal of 2 bases from V and 7 bases from J, the junction contained 9 bases not matched to a gene. Germline CDR1 reads SNHLY; CDR2 reads FYNNEI. The chain's CDR3 is CASSESGGFRIGYTF. The CDR3, as DNA: TGTGCCAGCAGTGAATCAGGGGGCTTTAGGATTGGCTACACCTTC.

This clonotype has a count of ten or more. The chain employs TRBV5-6 and TRBJ1-5; 7 bases agree with TRBD1. V lost 4 bases, J lost 5 bases, and 6 bases stayed unmatched. This CDR3 region has 14 residues. The V gene's germline CDR1 is SGHDT and CDR2 YYEEEE. CDR3: CASSPGTVDQPQHF. In DNA form, the CDR3 reads TGTGCCAGCAGCCCCGGGACAGTCGATCAGCCCCAGCATTTT. Filled out from reference TRBV5-6 and TRBJ1-5, the complete variable domain reads DAGVTQSPTHLIKTRGQQVTLRCSPKSGHDTVSWYQQALGQGPQFIFQYYEEEERQRGNFPDRFSGHQFPNYSSELNVNALLLGDSALYLCASSPGTVDQPQHFGDGTRLSIL.

This clonotype was counted many times. The chain recombines TRBV27 with TRBJ1-1, with TRBD1 identical over 9 bases. The length of the CDR3 is 13 residues. Trimming cost V 5 bases and J 9 bases; bases outside gene matches: 7. The germline V gene encodes CDR1 MNHEY and CDR2 SMNVEV (reference sequence). This CDR3 reads CASSPPGTGKAFF. CDR3 DNA sequence: TGTGCCAGCAGTCCTCCCGGGACAGGGAAAGCTTTCTTT.

Ten or more counts support this clonotype. This rearrangement joins TRBV20-1 to TRBJ2-1, with 10 bases aligning to TRBD2. The CDR3 has 15 residues. The J segment lost 9 bases and the V segment lost 0 bases, leaving 8 bases of the junction unmatched. CDR1 and CDR2 from the germline V gene are DFQATT and SNEGSKA (reference sequence). CDR3 in amino acids: CSAREVQRGGFEQFF. The CDR3 DNA is TGCAGTGCTAGAGAGGTACAGCGGGGGGGCTTTGAGCAGTTCTTC.

The rearrangement uses TRBV18 and TRBJ1-2; D gene ambiguous. V gave up 1 base and J gave up 3 bases, with 12 bases separating them. This CDR3 spans 15 amino acids. Germline lookup yields CDR1 KGHSH and CDR2 LQKENI. For the CDR3, the DNA is TGTGCCAGCTCACCACGAGTAGACGGAGACTATGGCTACACCTTC. As protein: CASSPRVDGDYGYTF.

The chain employs TRBV7-9 and TRBJ1-4, with a tentative D call TRBD1 (5 bases). The germline CDR1 and CDR2 sequences are SEHNR and FQNEAQ (reference sequence). The length of the CDR3 is 15 residues. V lost 3 bases, J lost 3 bases, and 11 bases lay in between. The CDR3 DNA sequence: TGTGCCAGCAGCTTGCGGGGGAGTCCTAATGAAAAACTGTTTTTT. It is translated as CASSLRGSPNEKLFF.

About this clonotype: Just one base apart from a much larger clone, this may be a read error. This chain connects TRBV28 to TRBJ2-7; TRBD1 aligns across 7 bases. The CDR3 spans 13 residues. CDR1 MDHEN and CDR2 SYDVKM come from the germline V gene. Trimming took 10 bases from V and 3 from J; bases not matched to a gene: 9. DNA of the CDR3: TGTGCCATCACCCGGGACAGTAGCTACGAGCAGTACTTC. The encoded protein is CAITRDSSYEQYF.

The table lists this clonotype with a few counts. A junction end diverges from the germline sequence, so it may reflect a read error. V is TRBV10-1 and J is TRBJ2-7; D is unclear. The V gene's germline CDR1 is WNHNN and CDR2 SYGVQD (reference sequence). The CDR3 runs 14 residues. CDR3 sequence (DNA): TGCGCCAGCAGTGAGAACATATCCCCCTCGATGCAGGACTTC. Translating it yields CASSENISPSMQDF.